Sequencing of this TCR beta chain was carried out in a study of regulatory T cells in long-lasting Graves disease. Regarding the study as a whole: Persistent disease preferred TRBV28, TRBJ1-2 and TRBJ2-5. Relative to newly diagnosed Graves' patients, persistent ones had lower TCR diversity.

Germline V lookup: CDR1 SGHNT, CDR2 YYREEE (reference sequence). V lost 6 bases, J lost 3 bases, and 6 bases lay in between. This CDR3 spans 11 amino acids. According to the study, TCR beta libraries were built with iRepertoire HTBI primers and CDR3-region Arm-PCR. TCRdb re-called the multiplex PCR reads through MiXCR, storing one row per CDR3 protein. The table has 500,000 to 800,000 distinct CDR3 sequences, 25% to 35% seen once. Specified time point: persistent/refractory GD, antithyroid drugs over 5 years with positive TRAb. Construction of the TCR library relied on RNA isolated from PBMCs. Graves' disease diagnoses followed American Thyroid Association guidelines. As concerns this clonotype: The antigen remains unidentified.

The rearrangement uses TRBV5-4 and TRBJ1-1; D not certain. The origin of this receptor is a female donor with Graves disease. The sample in question was peripheral blood mononuclear cells (PBMCs), obtained when the disease was refractory, from a patient treated with antithyroid drugs. The CDR3 sequence is CASTKDTEAFF. In DNA, the CDR3 is TGTGCCAGCACGAAGGACACTGAAGCTTTCTTT.